The entry below describes one T cell receptor beta chain. No antigen is known for it. The TCR alpha and TCR beta cDNA libraries, bearing sample barcodes and UMIs, were generated by 5'RACE using constant-segment primers. A single record per CDR3 protein comes from TCRdb applying MiXCR to the 5' RACE reads. In the table there are hundreds of thousands of distinct CDR3 sequences, less than 20% of which are singletons. These data originate in a study of T-cell memory formation after mild COVID-19. Findings and caveats of the study: Prior to infection, memory already included some responding clones, suggesting cross-reactive memory joined. SARS-CoV-2 specificity was not confirmed for second-wave clones peaking on day 37. Among contracting clones, CD4+ were mainly CM/EM and CD8+ enriched in EMRA.

V gave up 4 bases and J gave up 2 bases, with 18 bases separating them. The CDR3 has 17 amino acids. Germline-derived CDR1 and CDR2 are MNHNY and SVGAGI (reference sequence). V is TRBV6-6 and J is TRBJ1-5; a weak D match, TRBD1 (5 bases). This clonotype was sampled from a man aged 18 to 35 who had mild COVID-19 (a few samples of this study predate the infection). Cell type and time point are not known. The sequenced material came from PBMCs or a T cell subset sorted from them (not recorded which). CDR3 sequence reads: CASSSRDRRGGNQPQHF. As DNA, the CDR3 is TGTGCCAGCAGTTCGAGGGACCGTCGGGGCGGCAATCAGCCCCAGCATTTT.